The next 21 T cell receptor beta chains were all read from a single sample in a study of shared clonotypes between healthy human individuals. Assay used: immunoSEQ multiplex PCR; TCRdb lists only in-frame clones, some missing. Here the sample spans approximately 2.4 million clones, around 95% being singletons. The sequenced sample consisted of naive CD4+ T cells sorted from blood. Specified subset: CD45RA+ positively selected. The receptors come from a man aged 18-30 years in good health.

This rearrangement joins TRBV5-1 to TRBJ2-5, with D perhaps assigned TRBD1 or TRBD2 (5 bases each). The V end was cut by 0 bases, the J end by 3 bases, with 9 bases between. This CDR3 is built from 14 residues. The V gene's germline CDR1 is SGHRS and CDR2 YFSETQ. The CDR3: CASSLGLGEETQYF. CDR3 coding DNA: TGCGCCAGCAGCTTGGGATTGGGGGAAGAGACCCAGTACTTC. Together with reference TRBV5-1 and TRBJ2-5, the CDR3 gives the full variable domain: KAGVTQTPRYLIKTRGQQVTLSCSPISGHRSVSWYQQTPGQGLQFLFEYFSETQRNKGNFPGRFSGRQFSNSRSEMNVSTLELGDSALYLCASSLGLGEETQYFGPGTRLLVL.

J is TRBJ1-1 and V is TRBV14; the match to TRBD1 covers 8 bases. The CDR3 is 17 amino acids. Germline V gene lookup returns CDR1 SGHDN and CDR2 FVKESK. V dropped 5 bases and J dropped 5; count of bases not matched to a gene: 16. CDR3 protein: CASSSLGGTGVDTEAFF. The CDR3, as DNA: TGTGCCAGCAGCTCATTAGGGGGGACAGGTGTCGATACTGAAGCTTTCTTT.

The J gene is TRBJ2-5, the V gene TRBV2, with D perhaps assigned TRBD1 or TRBD2 (5 bases each). CDR3 length: 14 amino acids. The V and J ends lost 7 bases and 1 base respectively, with 13 bases between them. The V gene's germline CDR1 is SNHLY and CDR2 FYNNEI. CDR3 residues: CASKRDVGQETQYF. The CDR3 DNA follows: TGTGCCAGCAAGAGGGACGTCGGCCAAGAGACCCAGTACTTC.

This clone was recorded once. Other DNA sequences in this specimen translate into the identical CDR3. The CDR3 coding sequence is TGTGCCAGTAGTCAGGGCAGTTACAATGAGCAGTTCTTC. It yields the protein CASSQGSYNEQFF. This rearrangement joins TRBV19 to TRBJ2-1; TRBD1 might be the D (5 bases). CDR3 length equals 13 residues. The V and J ends lost 5 bases and 4 bases respectively, with 9 bases between them. CDR1 LNHDA and CDR2 SQIVND come from the germline V gene (reference sequence).

The genes are TRBV5-1 and TRBJ1-6; TRBD1 is a possible D gene (6 bases). The CDR3 loop spans 15 amino acids. Germline V gene lookup returns CDR1 SGHRS and CDR2 YFSETQ. V lost 2 bases and J 7 bases, leaving 13 bases between the germline ends. The CDR3 loop is CASSFGGGSNSPLHF. The CDR3 DNA reads TGCGCCAGCAGCTTCGGGGGCGGCTCGAATTCACCCCTCCACTTT. Variable domain in full (rest from reference TRBV5-1 and TRBJ1-6): KAGVTQTPRYLIKTRGQQVTLSCSPISGHRSVSWYQQTPGQGLQFLFEYFSETQRNKGNFPGRFSGRQFSNSRSEMNVSTLELGDSALYLCASSFGGGSNSPLHFGNGTRLTVT.

This chain connects TRBV2 to TRBJ2-5, with TRBD1 matching 7 bases. Germline V gene lookup returns CDR1 SNHLY and CDR2 FYNNEI. The CDR3 extends over 14 amino acids. V lost 3 bases and J lost 4; bases outside the gene matches: 5. The chain's CDR3 is CASSDGRGLETQYF. The CDR3 DNA reads TGTGCCAGCAGTGACGGCAGGGGGTTAGAGACCCAGTACTTC.

Only one count was recorded for this clone. The chain carries TRBV6-6 and TRBJ1-3, with TRBD1 matching 8 bases. The CDR3 spans 15 residues. The trim removed 5 bases at V and 7 bases at J, leaving 10 bases unmatched. Germline values: CDR1 MNHNY, CDR2 SVGAGI (reference sequence). The CDR3 reads CASSIGQGGQNTIYF. CDR3 DNA sequence: TGTGCCAGCAGTATTGGACAGGGAGGGCAGAACACCATATATTTT.

The genes are TRBV5-1 and TRBJ2-7, with 8 bases matching TRBD1. The CDR3 contains 14 residues. Trimming removed 4 bases from V and 3 bases from J; junction bases left unmatched: 6. Germline V CDR1 and CDR2: SGHRS, YFSETQ. CDR3 in DNA: TGCGCCAGCAGCGCCACAGGGGGTATCTACGAGCAGTACTTC. Protein: CASSATGGIYEQYF. The complete variable domain, with remaining parts taken from reference TRBV5-1 and TRBJ2-7, reads KAGVTQTPRYLIKTRGQQVTLSCSPISGHRSVSWYQQTPGQGLQFLFEYFSETQRNKGNFPGRFSGRQFSNSRSEMNVSTLELGDSALYLCASSATGGIYEQYFGPGTRLTVT.

The rearrangement uses TRBV7-2 and TRBJ2-2; 13 bases match TRBD2. This CDR3 region has 18 residues. Germline CDR1 and CDR2: SGHTA and FQGNSA. V shed 4 bases and J 6 bases; nucleotides not matched to a gene: 11. The CDR3 region is CASSSGLAGALRAGELFF. The DNA for the CDR3 is TGTGCCAGCAGCTCAGGACTAGCGGGGGCCCTCAGGGCCGGGGAGCTGTTTTTT.

The gene calls are TRBV19 and TRBJ1-1; D is perhaps TRBD1 (6 bases). This CDR3 spans 14 amino acids. The V end was cut by 5 bases, the J end by 2 bases, with 12 bases between. CDR1 is LNHDA and CDR2 is SQIVND in the germline V gene (reference sequence). In DNA, the CDR3 is TGTGCCAGTAGTTCGGACAGCCCTAACACTGAAGCTTTCTTT. Translation gives CASSSDSPNTEAFF.

The chain couples TRBV5-1 to TRBJ2-7; a weak D match, TRBD2 (7 bases). Deletions cut 3 bases from V and 2 bases from J, with 12 bases between. There are 14 residues in the CDR3. Germline CDR1 reads SGHRS; CDR2 reads YFSETQ. The CDR3 protein is CASSSRGATYEQYF. The CDR3, as DNA: TGCGCCAGCAGCTCCCGGGGGGCAACCTACGAGCAGTACTTC.

Remarks on this clone: Distinct nucleotide sequences in the sample also encode this CDR3. The chain links TRBV18 to TRBJ2-3; D call uncertain. The CDR3 spans 14 residues. The V gene's germline CDR1 is KGHSH and CDR2 LQKENI. The V gene lost 0 bases and the J gene lost 3 bases, with 7 bases spanning the gap. CDR3 protein: CASSPPSRTDTQYF. The CDR3 DNA sequence: TGTGCCAGCTCACCACCGTCGCGGACAGATACGCAGTATTTT.

With regard to this clone: Mismatch with germline at one junction end may stem from a read error. The chain joins TRBV25-1 to TRBJ1-1; D possibly corresponds to TRBD1 (6 bases). There are 14 residues in the CDR3. Germline-derived CDR1 and CDR2 are MGHDK and SYGVNS. CDR3 nucleotides: TGTGCCAGCAGTGTCGGGACATTGAAGACTGAAGCTTTCTTT. Residues: CASSVGTLKTEAFF.

The chain carries TRBV29-1 and TRBJ1-1; weak D call: TRBD1 (6 bases). This CDR3 contains 16 residues. Per the germline V gene, CDR1 is SQVTM and CDR2 is ANQGSEA. The germline V and J ends were trimmed by 2 bases and 0 bases, with 16 bases remaining between them. CDR3 in amino acids: CSVESQQGLMNTEAFF. CDR3 DNA sequence: TGCAGCGTTGAATCACAACAGGGCCTCATGAACACTGAAGCTTTCTTT.

The J gene is TRBJ2-1, the V gene TRBV9, with 9 nucleotides matching TRBD2. Germline V gene data show CDR1 as SGDLS and CDR2 as YYNGEE. The CDR3 loop spans 16 amino acids. Unmatched junction bases numbered 8, after V lost 4 bases and J lost 3 bases. The CDR3 DNA sequence: TGTGCCAGCAGCCGCGGGCCAGCGGGAGGCTACAATGAGCAGTTCTTC. Encoded protein: CASSRGPAGGYNEQFF. Together with reference TRBV9 and TRBJ2-1, the CDR3 gives the full variable domain: DSGVTQTPKHLITATGQRVTLRCSPRSGDLSVYWYQQSLDQGLQFLIQYYNGEERAKGNILERFSAQQFPDLHSELNLSSLELGDSALYFCASSRGPAGGYNEQFFGPGTRLTVL.

The chain recombines TRBV6-6 with TRBJ1-1; 7 bases agree with TRBD1. The CDR3 length is 14 residues. Per germline, CDR1 MNHNY and CDR2 SVGAGI (reference sequence). Trimming at V came to 6 bases and at J to 0 bases, leaving 4 bases not matched to a gene. CDR3 DNA sequence: TGTGCCAGCAGGCAACAGGGGATGAACACTGAAGCTTTCTTT. This encodes CASRQQGMNTEAFF.

The CDR3 DNA reads TGCAGCGCAGGGGTCGGCTACGAGCAGTACTTC. It codes for CSAGVGYEQYF. The rearrangement uses TRBV29-1 and TRBJ2-7; tentatively, D is TRBD1 (6 bases). This CDR3 is built from 11 residues. V was trimmed by 7 bases and J by 3 bases, leaving 10 bases between them. Germline V CDR1 and CDR2: SQVTM, ANQGSEA.

CDR3 amino acids: CASSIIAGQNSYEQYF. The CDR3 DNA reads TGTGCCAGCAGCATCATAGCGGGACAGAACTCCTACGAGCAGTACTTC. The V and J genes are TRBV11-3 and TRBJ2-7; D possibly corresponds to TRBD2 (8 bases). From germline, CDR1 is SGHNT and CDR2 YENEEA. This CDR3 region has 16 residues. V was cut by 5 bases and J by 0 bases, with 17 bases left in between.

Written as DNA, the CDR3 is TGCGCCAGCGGGAGGGCTAGCGGGACCGGGGAGCTGTTTTTT. Translation gives CASGRASGTGELFF. The chain employs TRBV4-1 and TRBJ2-2; 8 bases map to TRBD2. Germline CDR1 reads MGHRA; CDR2 reads YSYEKL. This CDR3 region has 14 residues. V dropped 8 bases and J dropped 5; count of bases not matched to a gene: 7.

The chain recombines TRBV19 with TRBJ1-5; D may be TRBD1 (5 bases). The CDR3 has 15 amino acids. Per germline, CDR1 LNHDA and CDR2 SQIVND (reference sequence). V lost 5 bases, J lost 7 bases, and 18 bases lay in between. Written as DNA, the CDR3 is TGTGCCAGTAGTGGATGGGCCAGGGAACAGCAGCCCCAGCATTTT. Residues: CASSGWAREQQPQHF. Full variable domain (missing parts from reference TRBV19 and TRBJ1-5): DGGITQSPKYLFRKEGQNVTLSCEQNLNHDAMYWYRQDPGQGLRLIYYSQIVNDFQKGDIAEGYSVSREKKESFPLTVTSAQKNPTAFYLCASSGWAREQQPQHFGDGTRLSIL.

The chain carries TRBV5-1 and TRBJ1-2, with a weak D call TRBD1 (5 bases). The germline gives CDR1 SGHRS, CDR2 YFSETQ. The CDR3 totals 14 residues. Trimming removed 4 bases at V and 4 bases at J, with 14 bases between. CDR3 nucleotide sequence: TGCGCCAGCAGCCAGACCGGGGACCTCTATGGCTACACCTTC. Translated: CASSQTGDLYGYTF.